The 26 T cell receptor beta chains presented below share a single source sample, sequenced in a study of STAT5B mutations in CD4+ large granular lymphocyte leukemia. The data were produced by immunoSEQ multiplex PCR, yet TCRdb's version contains in-frame clones alone and is incomplete. The sample yields 6,000 or so clones, roughly 74% seen once. Sequencing input: PBMCs. These receptors were taken from a woman in her 70s with CD4+ T-cell large granular lymphocyte leukemia.

V usage is TRBV28 and J usage is TRBJ2-2; 9 nucleotides line up with TRBD2. From germline, CDR1 is MDHEN and CDR2 SYDVKM. The CDR3 covers 16 residues. With 6 bases clipped from V and 6 bases from J, the junction kept 11 bases outside the gene matches. CDR3 nucleotides: TGTGCCAGCAGGCCCGGGCGGGGGGGTTCTGCCGGGGAGCTGTTTTTT. Translated: CASRPGRGGSAGELFF.

V usage is TRBV19 and J usage is TRBJ1-2; tentative D call: TRBD1 (6 bases). Per the germline V gene, CDR1 is LNHDA and CDR2 is SQIVND (reference sequence). CDR3 length: 14 residues. The V end lost 4 bases, the J end lost 3 bases, and 12 bases lay between the germline ends. CDR3 protein: CASSTRRTDYGYTF. The CDR3 DNA sequence: TGTGCCAGTAGTACTCGTAGGACAGACTATGGCTACACCTTC. Filled out from reference TRBV19 and TRBJ1-2, the complete variable domain reads DGGITQSPKYLFRKEGQNVTLSCEQNLNHDAMYWYRQDPGQGLRLIYYSQIVNDFQKGDIAEGYSVSREKKESFPLTVTSAQKNPTAFYLCASSTRRTDYGYTFGSGTRLTVV.

Judged by abundance, this clone is medium-sized (0.01 to 0.1%). The V and J genes are TRBV6-4 and TRBJ2-1; D is perhaps TRBD2 (6 bases). Germline assignment: CDR1 MRHNA and CDR2 SNTAGT. V lost 2 bases, J lost 2 bases, and 7 bases lay in between. The CDR3 contains 14 residues. This chain's CDR3 is CASSDGGPYNEQFF. In nucleotides, the CDR3 is TGTGCCAGCAGTGACGGAGGGCCCTACAATGAGCAGTTCTTC.

V gene TRBV2 combines with J gene TRBJ2-4; D gene unclear. The CDR3 is 16 residues long. V gave up 4 bases and J gave up 1 base, with 14 bases separating them. Per germline, CDR1 SNHLY and CDR2 FYNNEI. The CDR3, as DNA: TGTGCCAGCAGTGTCCAGGCCTTTGAGGCCAAAAACATTCAGTACTTC. This encodes CASSVQAFEAKNIQYF.

This rearrangement joins TRBV7-6 to TRBJ2-2; 11 bases map to TRBD2. There are 16 residues in the CDR3. Germline V gene lookup returns CDR1 SGHVS and CDR2 FNYEAQ. J lost 5 bases, V lost 6 bases, and 8 bases had no gene match. The DNA for the CDR3 is TGTGCCAGCAGACCTATAGCGGGGGGGAGGACCGGGGAGCTGTTTTTT. Its translation: CASRPIAGGRTGELFF.

The V gene is TRBV5-1, the J gene TRBJ2-2, with 8 bases matching TRBD2. Germline CDR1 is SGHRS and CDR2 is YFSETQ. There are 17 residues in the CDR3. Trimming cost V 0 bases and J 4 bases; bases outside gene matches: 8. The CDR3 DNA reads as TGCGCCAGCAGCTTGGATCCCGGGGGGGCGACCACCGGGGAGCTGTTTTTT. This sequence encodes CASSLDPGGATTGELFF.

V usage is TRBV19 and J usage is TRBJ2-3, with D possibly TRBD2 on 5 matching bases. V gave up 9 bases and J gave up 5 bases, with 18 bases separating them. Per the germline V gene, CDR1 is LNHDA and CDR2 is SQIVND (reference sequence). This CDR3 has 14 amino acids. The CDR3 DNA sequence: TGTGCCAGCGCCCTTAGGGAGTGGGAAGATACGCAGTATTTT. Translating it yields CASALREWEDTQYF.

This sequence joins TRBV14 and TRBJ2-1, with 10 positions matching TRBD2. V lost 0 bases and J lost 3; bases outside the gene matches: 5. This CDR3 spans 17 amino acids. Germline V gene sequence: CDR1 SGHDN, CDR2 FVKESK. The CDR3 loop is CASSQDKLAGHYNEQFF. The DNA of the CDR3 is TGTGCCAGCAGCCAAGATAAACTAGCGGGACACTACAATGAGCAGTTCTTC.

The chain has TRBV14 and TRBJ2-1; 11 nucleotides line up with TRBD2. The CDR3 covers 17 residues. V shed 2 bases and J 7 bases; nucleotides not matched to a gene: 10. Per the germline V gene, CDR1 is SGHDN and CDR2 is FVKESK. In nucleotides, the CDR3 is TGTGCCAGCAGCCAAAAAAGGACTAGCGGGCCCACTAATGAGCAGTTCTTC. Amino acids: CASSQKRTSGPTNEQFF.

V and J are TRBV9 and TRBJ2-7; 11 positions match TRBD2. The CDR3 totals 16 residues. V lost 0 bases and J lost 3; bases outside the gene matches: 5. Germline CDR1 reads SGDLS; CDR2 reads YYNGEE. The CDR3 DNA follows: TGTGCCAGCAGCGTAGGGCTAGCGGGAGGCGACTACGAGCAGTACTTC. This sequence encodes CASSVGLAGGDYEQYF.

V gene TRBV6-5 combines with J gene TRBJ2-7; D is undetermined. This CDR3 is 14 amino acids long. Trimming removed 0 bases at V and 5 bases at J, with 11 bases between. Per the germline V gene, CDR1 is MNHEY and CDR2 is SVGAGI. The CDR3 DNA follows: TGTGCCAGCAGTTACTCGATTGGGTCCCACGAGCAGTACTTC. Its protein is CASSYSIGSHEQYF.

This clone was found a few times. The chain has TRBV7-7 and TRBJ1-4; D not certain. This CDR3 has 14 amino acids. Per the germline V gene, CDR1 is SSHAT and CDR2 is FNYEAQ (reference sequence). Trimming pared 5 bases from V and 8 bases from J, leaving 15 bases between. Here the CDR3 reads CASSTNSFGEKLFF. The DNA for the CDR3 is TGTGCCAGCAGCACTAACAGTTTCGGCGAAAAACTGTTTTTT.

The V and J genes are TRBV27 and TRBJ1-4; no reliable D call. This CDR3 is 13 amino acids long. With 10 bases removed from V and 4 bases from J, the gap between germline ends came to 13 bases. Germline CDR1 and CDR2: MNHEY and SMNVEV (reference sequence). The CDR3 here is CATRFRYNEKLFF. CDR3 DNA: TGTGCCACGCGATTCAGATATAATGAAAAACTGTTTTTT.

The V gene is TRBV2, the J gene TRBJ2-1; D possibly uses TRBD1 or TRBD2 (6 bases each). V was cut by 1 base and J by 3 bases, with 10 bases left in between. The length of the CDR3 is 15 residues. The germline V gene encodes CDR1 SNHLY and CDR2 FYNNEI. The CDR3 DNA reads as TGTGCCAGCAGTGAAGACAGGGACTTCTACAATGAGCAGTTCTTC. Translated: CASSEDRDFYNEQFF.

This clone has more than one count but fewer than ten. V is TRBV19 and J is TRBJ2-1; D is uncertain. The V end lost 1 base, the J end lost 4 bases, and 8 bases lay between the germline ends. The CDR3 sequence is 14 residues long. Germline CDR1 reads LNHDA; CDR2 reads SQIVND (reference sequence). The CDR3, as DNA: TGTGCCAGTAGTATAGGTGATCATTACAATGAGCAGTTCTTC. This gives the protein CASSIGDHYNEQFF.

The chain uses TRBV6-1 and TRBJ2-6; D is undetermined. CDR3 length: 14 amino acids. Germline V gives CDR1 MNHNS, CDR2 SASEGT. Trimming pared 6 bases from V and 0 bases from J, leaving 6 bases between. The CDR3 DNA reads TGTGCCAGCAGCCAGAGCTCTGGGGCCAACGTCCTGACTTTC. Translation gives CASSQSSGANVLTF.

The chain recombines TRBV5-8 with TRBJ1-5; the D gene is possibly TRBD1 (5 bases). The CDR3 length is 17 residues. V shed 2 bases and J shed 1 base, with 16 bases lying between them. CDR1 SGHTS and CDR2 YDEGEE come from the germline V gene. DNA of the CDR3: TGTGCCAGCAGCTTCGGGGGGTTCCTGGGGAGCAATCAGCCCCAGCATTTT. It specifies CASSFGGFLGSNQPQHF.

CDR3 residues: CATSTWDLGGNTIYF. DNA for the CDR3: TGTGCCACCTCAACTTGGGATTTGGGAGGAAACACCATATATTTT. The rearrangement joins TRBV28 to TRBJ1-3, with no clear D. V was shortened by 10 bases and J by 4 bases, with 20 bases between the two germline ends. Germline assignment: CDR1 MDHEN and CDR2 SYDVKM. The CDR3 loop spans 15 amino acids. The full variable domain, its missing parts supplied by reference TRBV28 and TRBJ1-3, is DVKVTQSSRYLVKRTGEKVFLECVQDMDHENMFWYRQDPGLGLRLIYFSYDVKMKEKGDIPEGYSVSREKKERFSLILESASTNQTSMYLCATSTWDLGGNTIYFGEGSWLTVV.

The chain employs TRBV5-6 and TRBJ1-1; D is uncertain. The CDR3 spans 14 residues. Germline CDR1 and CDR2: SGHDT and YYEEEE. V was clipped by 1 base and J by 1 base, with 8 bases between them. CDR3 DNA sequence: TGTGCCAGCAGCTTGCGAACACCGAACACTGAAGCTTTCTTT. Amino acid sequence: CASSLRTPNTEAFF. Full variable domain (missing parts from reference TRBV5-6 and TRBJ1-1): DAGVTQSPTHLIKTRGQQVTLRCSPKSGHDTVSWYQQALGQGPQFIFQYYEEEERQRGNFPDRFSGHQFPNYSSELNVNALLLGDSALYLCASSLRTPNTEAFFGQGTRLTVV.

The genes are TRBV15 and TRBJ1-1; D gene ambiguous. The CDR3 contains 14 residues. Germline assignment: CDR1 LNHNV and CDR2 YYDKDF (reference sequence). Trimming stripped 1 base from V and 5 bases from J, with 11 bases between. The CDR3 DNA follows: TGTGCCACCAGCAGAGGTGGAGTTGATACTGAAGCTTTCTTT. The encoded protein is CATSRGGVDTEAFF.

This rearrangement joins TRBV28 to TRBJ1-6; TRBD1 matches at 11 bases. The J segment lost 11 bases and the V segment lost 5 bases, leaving 17 bases of the junction unmatched. The CDR3 is made up of 18 amino acids. Germline values: CDR1 MDHEN, CDR2 SYDVKM. The CDR3 protein is CASSHGTGGKGARTPLHF. DNA for the CDR3: TGTGCCAGCAGTCATGGGACAGGGGGTAAAGGGGCGAGGACACCCCTCCACTTT.

This clone was detected a few times. The V gene is TRBV9, the J gene TRBJ1-1; no firm D call. Germline CDR1 reads SGDLS; CDR2 reads YYNGEE. Deletions cut 0 bases from V and 5 bases from J, with 11 bases between. This CDR3 spans 14 amino acids. The CDR3 protein is CASSVAPRTTEAFF. CDR3 bases: TGTGCCAGCAGCGTAGCCCCCCGAACAACTGAAGCTTTCTTT.

The rearrangement joins TRBV9 to TRBJ2-3; D is tentatively TRBD1 or TRBD2 (5 bases each). The CDR3 contains 13 residues. Trimming left V 7 bases short and J 2 bases short, with 11 bases between. CDR1 is SGDLS, CDR2 YYNGEE, per germline. The CDR3 here is CASGGGFTDTQYF. The CDR3 DNA follows: TGTGCCAGCGGTGGGGGATTCACAGATACGCAGTATTTT.

As DNA, the CDR3 is TGTGCCAGCAGGGGGGTAGGGGGAGATGGGTCCTACGAGCAGTACTTC. It encodes CASRGVGGDGSYEQYF. V gene TRBV2 combines with J gene TRBJ2-7; tentative D call: TRBD1 (6 bases). Germline CDR1 reads SNHLY; CDR2 reads FYNNEI. The CDR3 extends over 16 amino acids. V gave up 6 bases and J gave up 1 base, with 19 bases separating them.

The rearrangement joins TRBV7-3 to TRBJ2-3; D unclear. The germline V and J ends were trimmed by 0 bases and 2 bases, with 3 bases remaining between them. This CDR3 region has 13 residues. From germline, CDR1 is SGHTA and CDR2 FQGTGA. CDR3 nucleotides: TGTGCCAGCAGCTTAACGGACACAGATACGCAGTATTTT. Residues: CASSLTDTDTQYF. The complete variable domain, with remaining parts taken from reference TRBV7-3 and TRBJ2-3, reads GAGVSQTPSNKVTEKGKYVELRCDPISGHTALYWYRQSLGQGPEFLIYFQGTGAADDSGLPNDRFFAVRPEGSVSTLKIQRTERGDSAVYLCASSLTDTDTQYFGPGTRLTVL.

The J gene is TRBJ1-2, the V gene TRBV21-1; TRBD1, as called in the table, went unchecked against the DNA. TRBV21-1 is a documented pseudogene. This CDR3 is 15 amino acids long. CDR3 nucleotides: TGTGCCAGCAGCAAACTGGGACAGCTTTGCTATGGCTACACCTTC. As protein: CASSKLGQLCYGYTF.